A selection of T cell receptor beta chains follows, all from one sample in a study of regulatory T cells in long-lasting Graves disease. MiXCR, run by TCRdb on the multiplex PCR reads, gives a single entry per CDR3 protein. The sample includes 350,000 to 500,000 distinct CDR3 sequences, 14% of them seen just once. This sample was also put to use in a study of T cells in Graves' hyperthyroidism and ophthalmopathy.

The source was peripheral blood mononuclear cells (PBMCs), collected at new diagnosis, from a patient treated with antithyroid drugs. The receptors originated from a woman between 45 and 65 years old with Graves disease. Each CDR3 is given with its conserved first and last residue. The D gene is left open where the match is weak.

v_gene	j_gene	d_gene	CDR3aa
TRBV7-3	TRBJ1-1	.	CASSLGTLPEAFF
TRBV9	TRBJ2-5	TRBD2	CASSATSGSPQETQYF
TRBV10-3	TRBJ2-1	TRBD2	CAISAFGGSGRGDEQFF
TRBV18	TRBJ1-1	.	CASSPGENTEAFF
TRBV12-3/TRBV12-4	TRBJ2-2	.	CASSPPFGELFF
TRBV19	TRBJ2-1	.	CASSRDQNNEQFF
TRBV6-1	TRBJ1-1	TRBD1	CASRAVGQGARELEAFF
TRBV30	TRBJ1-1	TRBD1	CAWSRDRDKTEAFF
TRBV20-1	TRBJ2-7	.	CSATGPRGYEQYF
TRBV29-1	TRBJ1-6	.	CSVEVSGTSVLYNSPLHF
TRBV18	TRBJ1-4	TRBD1	CASSPFRDRGAEKLFF
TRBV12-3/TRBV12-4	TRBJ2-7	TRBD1	CASSLGPDRVRGYEQYF
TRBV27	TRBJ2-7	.	CASSLSTGGTYEQYF
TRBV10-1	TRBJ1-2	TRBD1	CASSGQGSYGYTF
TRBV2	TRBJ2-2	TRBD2	CASSAGLYTGELFF
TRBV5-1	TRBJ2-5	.	CASRQGANQQETQYF
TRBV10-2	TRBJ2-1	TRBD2	CASSALLAQTSGSNYNEQFF
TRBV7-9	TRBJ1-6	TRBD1	CASSLGTRDRYNSPLHF
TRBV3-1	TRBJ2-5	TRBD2	CASSQGLAEDQETQYF
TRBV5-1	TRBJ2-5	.	CASNHPAGPQETQYF
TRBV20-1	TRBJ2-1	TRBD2	CSARGSAGGLHEQFF
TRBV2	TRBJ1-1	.	CASSEVLRGTEAFF
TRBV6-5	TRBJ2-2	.	CASSYARNTGELFF
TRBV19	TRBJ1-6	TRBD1	CASSPWTGFNTPLHF
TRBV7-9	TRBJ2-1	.	CASSFFGWGGDNEQFF
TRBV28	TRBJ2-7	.	CASSALGVSYEQYF
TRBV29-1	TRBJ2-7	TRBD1	CSVGDRGRYEQYF
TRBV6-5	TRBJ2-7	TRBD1	CASSSDRATRGEQYF
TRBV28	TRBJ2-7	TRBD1	CASRADRVMSYEQYF
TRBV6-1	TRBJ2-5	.	CASSDGQLQETQYF
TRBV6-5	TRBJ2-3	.	CASSYSTRVLTDTQYF
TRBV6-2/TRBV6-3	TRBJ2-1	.	CASSRGGWKTYNEQFF
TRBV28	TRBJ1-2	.	CASSFDGHYGYTF
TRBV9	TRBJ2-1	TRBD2	CASSGYSGRAGDNEQFF
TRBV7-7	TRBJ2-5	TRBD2	CASSFTSGPQETQYF
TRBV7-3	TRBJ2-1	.	CASSARGRDPEQFF
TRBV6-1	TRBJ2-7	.	CASSPAGRVPSGAYEQYF
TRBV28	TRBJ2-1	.	CASSATVLSRNEQFF
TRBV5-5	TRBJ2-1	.	CASSLGISGGTNEQFF
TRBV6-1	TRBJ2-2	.	CAAKAGVAGTMFF
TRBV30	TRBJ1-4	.	CAWSHLSLEKLFF
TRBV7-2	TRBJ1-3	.	CASSLAMWGAPNTIYF
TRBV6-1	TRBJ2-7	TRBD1	CASSEVDRETHDDEQYF
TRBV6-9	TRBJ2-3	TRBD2	CASSSSGLAGGGTQYF
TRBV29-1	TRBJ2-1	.	CSVTGDNEQFF
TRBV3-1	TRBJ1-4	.	CASSLSSEKLFF
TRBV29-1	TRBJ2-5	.	CSVGKSQETQYF
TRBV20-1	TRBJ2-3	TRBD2	CSARDPRMASGTDTQYF
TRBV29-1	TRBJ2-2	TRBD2	CSVRGTSGANTGELFF
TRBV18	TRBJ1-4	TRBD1	CASSQTGTGTEKLFF
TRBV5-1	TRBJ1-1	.	CASSLQGAANTEAFF
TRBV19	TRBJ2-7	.	CASSIVWGAAYEQYF
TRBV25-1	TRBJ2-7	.	CASSELLPYEQYF
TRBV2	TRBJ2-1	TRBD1	CASSEPVDRAYNEQFF
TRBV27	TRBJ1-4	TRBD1	CASSFTGTGVSTNEKLFF